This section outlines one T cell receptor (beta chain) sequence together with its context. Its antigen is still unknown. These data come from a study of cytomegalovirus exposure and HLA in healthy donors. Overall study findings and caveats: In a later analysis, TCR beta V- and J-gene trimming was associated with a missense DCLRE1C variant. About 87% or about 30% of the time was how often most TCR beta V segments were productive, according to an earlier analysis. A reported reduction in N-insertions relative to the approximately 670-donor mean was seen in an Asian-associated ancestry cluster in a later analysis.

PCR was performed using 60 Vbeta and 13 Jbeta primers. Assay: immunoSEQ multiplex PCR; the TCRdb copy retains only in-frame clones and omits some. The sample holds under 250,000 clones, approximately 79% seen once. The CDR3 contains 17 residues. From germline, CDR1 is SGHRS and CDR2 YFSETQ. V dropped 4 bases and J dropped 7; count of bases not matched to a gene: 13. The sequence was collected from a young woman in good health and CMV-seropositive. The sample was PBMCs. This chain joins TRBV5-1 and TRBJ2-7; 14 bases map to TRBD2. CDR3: CASSRTSGRTDSWEQYF. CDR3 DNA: TGCGCCAGCAGCAGGACTAGCGGGAGGACGGACAGCTGGGAGCAGTACTTC.